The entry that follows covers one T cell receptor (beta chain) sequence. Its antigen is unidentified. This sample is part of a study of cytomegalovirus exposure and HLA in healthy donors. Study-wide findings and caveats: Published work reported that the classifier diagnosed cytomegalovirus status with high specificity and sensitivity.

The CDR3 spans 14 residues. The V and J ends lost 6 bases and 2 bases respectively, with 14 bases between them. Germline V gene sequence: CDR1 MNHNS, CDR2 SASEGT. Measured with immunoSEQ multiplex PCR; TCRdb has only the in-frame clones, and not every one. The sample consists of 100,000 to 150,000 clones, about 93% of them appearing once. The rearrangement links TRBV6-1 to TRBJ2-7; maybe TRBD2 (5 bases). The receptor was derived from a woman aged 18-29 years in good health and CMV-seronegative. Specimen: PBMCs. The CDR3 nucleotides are TGTGCCAGCAGCAGTCTGGACTCCACCTACGAGCAGTACTTC. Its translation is CASSSLDSTYEQYF.